This T cell receptor (beta chain) was retrieved from a study of blood T cells in healthy people across ages. About the research overall: Capture via template switching afforded approximately one barcoded beta molecule per two T cells.

Study-wide results and limits: More naive CD4+ cells and higher diversity marked long-lived donors relative to aged donors. Observed TCR beta diversity per million T cells went down as age went up. This fall followed a roughly linear course with age.

A second about 7 to 12 cycle PCR used barcoded and J-beta primers. TCRdb fed the 5' RACE reads into MiXCR, producing one record per CDR3 protein. The table lists 950,000 to 1,200,000 distinct CDR3 sequences, more than 30% of them singletons. This clonotype has a handful of counts. What it binds is not known. The sample, about 10 milliliters of peripheral blood, was drawn from each donor. This receptor was obtained from a man aged 18 to 35 in good health. The specimen sequenced was blood.

CDR3 loop: CSAGGDYSNQPQHF. The CDR3 DNA reads as TGCAGTGCGGGGGGGGATTATAGCAATCAGCCCCAGCATTTT. The rearrangement uses TRBV20-1 and TRBJ1-5, with D possibly matching TRBD1 (5 bases). Germline V lookup: CDR1 DFQATT, CDR2 SNEGSKA (reference sequence). This CDR3 is 14 amino acids long. V was trimmed by 6 bases and J by 0 bases, leaving 12 bases between them.